The TCR beta chain under discussion was sequenced for a study of tumor-infiltrating lymphocytes in glioblastoma multiforme. CDR3 length: 14 amino acids. Trimming cost V 2 bases and J 6 bases, with 11 bases left between them. Germline lookup yields CDR1 SGHAT and CDR2 FQDESV (reference sequence). Multiple V-beta primers and a C-beta primer amplified TCRB from RNA. Each CDR3 protein is one row after TCRdb ran MiXCR on the multiplex PCR reads. The table includes around 33,000 distinct CDR3 sequences, under 70% detected once. The chain has TRBV11-1 and TRBJ2-1; no firm D call. This TCR was sampled from a male donor with glioblastoma. Sequencing was performed on brain tumor tissue. CDR3 region: CASSLLMGINEQFF. CDR3 coding DNA: TGTGCCAGCAGCTTATTAATGGGGATCAATGAGCAGTTCTTC.